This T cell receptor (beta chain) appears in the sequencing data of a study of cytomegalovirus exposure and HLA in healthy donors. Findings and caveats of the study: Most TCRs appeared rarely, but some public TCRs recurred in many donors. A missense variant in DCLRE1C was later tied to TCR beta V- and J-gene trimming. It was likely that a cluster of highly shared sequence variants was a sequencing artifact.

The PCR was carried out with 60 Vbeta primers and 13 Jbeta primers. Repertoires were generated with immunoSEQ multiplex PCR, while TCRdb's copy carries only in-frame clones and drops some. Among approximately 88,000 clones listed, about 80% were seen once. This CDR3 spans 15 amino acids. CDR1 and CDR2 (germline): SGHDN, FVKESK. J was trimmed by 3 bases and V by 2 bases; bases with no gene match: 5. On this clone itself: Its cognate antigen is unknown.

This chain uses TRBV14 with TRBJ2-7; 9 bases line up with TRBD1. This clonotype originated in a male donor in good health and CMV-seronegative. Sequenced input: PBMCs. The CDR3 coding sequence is TGTGCCAGCAGCCAATCCGGGACAGGGATCTACGAGCAGTACTTC. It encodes CASSQSGTGIYEQYF.